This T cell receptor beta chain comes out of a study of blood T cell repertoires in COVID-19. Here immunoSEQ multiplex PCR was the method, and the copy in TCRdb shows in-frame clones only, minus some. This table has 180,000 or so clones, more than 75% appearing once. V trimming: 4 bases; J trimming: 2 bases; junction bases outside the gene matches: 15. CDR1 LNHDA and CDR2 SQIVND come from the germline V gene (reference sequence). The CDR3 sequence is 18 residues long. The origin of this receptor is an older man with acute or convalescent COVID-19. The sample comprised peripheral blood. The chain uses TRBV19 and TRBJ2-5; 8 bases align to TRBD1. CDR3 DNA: TGTGCCAGTAGTAATCCTGCGGGCACGGGACAGGAACAAGAGACCCAGTACTTC. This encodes CASSNPAGTGQEQETQYF. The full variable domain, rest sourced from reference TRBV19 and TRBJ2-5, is DGGITQSPKYLFRKEGQNVTLSCEQNLNHDAMYWYRQDPGQGLRLIYYSQIVNDFQKGDIAEGYSVSREKKESFPLTVTSAQKNPTAFYLCASSNPAGTGQEQETQYFGPGTRLLVL.